One and the same sample provided the 18 T cell receptor beta chains below, sequenced in a study of blood T cell repertoires in COVID-19. Assay: immunoSEQ multiplex PCR; the TCRdb copy retains only in-frame clones and omits some. The sample includes 200,000 to 300,000 clones, about 87% of them seen just once. The sequencing input was peripheral blood. The receptors come from a woman aged 40 to 49 who had recovered from COVID-19.

The chain couples TRBV29-1 to TRBJ2-4; no firm D call. V lost 0 bases to trimming and J lost 8 bases, with 8 bases between them. Germline V gene lookup returns CDR1 SQVTM and CDR2 ANQGSEA. The CDR3 is made up of 12 amino acids. The CDR3, as DNA: TGCAGCGTTGAAGAAAACAGTTACATTCAGTACTTC. Translation: CSVEENSYIQYF.

J is TRBJ2-5 and V is TRBV7-8, with a possible D match to TRBD2 (5 bases). The V and J ends lost 5 bases and 0 bases respectively, with 22 bases between them. The CDR3 contains 18 residues. Germline CDR1 reads SGHVS; CDR2 reads FQNEAQ. CDR3 sequence: CASSQRLVGSPYQETQYF. Written as DNA, the CDR3 is TGTGCCAGCAGCCAACGACTGGTTGGGAGCCCGTACCAAGAGACCCAGTACTTC.

V and J are TRBV9 and TRBJ1-2; 7 bases fit TRBD1. Trimming at V came to 3 bases and at J to 4 bases, leaving 6 bases not matched to a gene. CDR1 is SGDLS and CDR2 is YYNGEE in the germline V gene. The CDR3 covers 14 residues. CDR3 coding DNA: TGTGCCAGCAGCGGTTGGGGACAGATCTATGGCTACACCTTC. Its translation is CASSGWGQIYGYTF. Based on the CDR3 plus reference TRBV9 and TRBJ1-2, the full variable domain is DSGVTQTPKHLITATGQRVTLRCSPRSGDLSVYWYQQSLDQGLQFLIQYYNGEERAKGNILERFSAQQFPDLHSELNLSSLELGDSALYFCASSGWGQIYGYTFGSGTRLTVV.

The genes are TRBV6-5 and TRBJ1-1; D is unresolved. CDR3 size: 14 residues. V lost 2 bases and J lost 2, with 9 bases in between. CDR1 MNHEY and CDR2 SVGAGI come from the germline V gene. The CDR3 DNA reads TGTGCCAGCAGTTACGCGGGGAAAAACACTGAAGCTTTCTTT. This encodes CASSYAGKNTEAFF.

V gene TRBV4-3 combines with J gene TRBJ1-2; TRBD1 aligns across 9 bases. The CDR3 runs to 16 residues. Trimming at V came to 3 bases and at J to 5 bases, leaving 10 bases not matched to a gene. Per germline, CDR1 LGHNA and CDR2 YSLEER. CDR3 loop: CASSHGDRVGPYGYTF. The DNA of the CDR3 is TGCGCCAGCAGCCATGGGGACAGGGTGGGTCCATATGGCTACACCTTC.

The gene calls are TRBV19 and TRBJ1-2; D possibly corresponds to TRBD1 (5 bases). The CDR3 is 14 amino acids. The V end lost 5 bases, the J end lost 5 bases, and 15 bases lay between the germline ends. The germline gives CDR1 LNHDA, CDR2 SQIVND (reference sequence). This chain's CDR3 is CASSLGLGAYGYTF. CDR3 sequence (DNA): TGTGCCAGTAGTTTGGGTCTTGGGGCTTATGGCTACACCTTC.

The chain has TRBV9 and TRBJ2-7; D might be TRBD2 (5 bases). Germline values: CDR1 SGDLS, CDR2 YYNGEE. Deletions cut 3 bases from V and 7 bases from J, with 17 bases between. The CDR3 runs to 14 residues. In DNA, the CDR3 is TGTGCCAGCAGCGGGAAGGTAGGGCCGGGGGAGCAGTACTTC. Translation gives CASSGKVGPGEQYF.

The chain carries TRBV5-4 and TRBJ1-5; tentative D call: TRBD1 (5 bases). Trimming pared 0 bases from V and 4 bases from J, leaving 11 bases between. Germline loops: CDR1 SGHNT, CDR2 YYREEE (reference sequence). CDR3 length equals 15 residues. The DNA for the CDR3 is TGTGCCAGCAGCTTGGGGGGGGGTTGGAATCAGCCCCAGCATTTT. Its protein is CASSLGGGWNQPQHF. Drawing the rest from reference TRBV5-4 and TRBJ1-5, the complete variable domain is ETGVTQSPTHLIKTRGQQVTLRCSSQSGHNTVSWYQQALGQGPQFIFQYYREEENGRGNFPPRFSGLQFPNYSSELNVNALELDDSALYLCASSLGGGWNQPQHFGDGTRLSIL.

The V and J genes are TRBV11-2 and TRBJ1-4, with 10 bases matching TRBD1. The V and J ends lost 4 bases and 5 bases, in that order; junction bases with no gene match: 10. Germline V gene sequence: CDR1 SGHAT, CDR2 FQNNGV. The CDR3 consists of 17 residues. CDR3 in DNA: TGTGCCAGCAGCTCCCACGGGGGGGGACAGGGGAATGAAAAACTGTTTTTT. Protein: CASSSHGGGQGNEKLFF. Variable domain in full (rest from reference TRBV11-2 and TRBJ1-4): EAGVAQSPRYKIIEKRQSVAFWCNPISGHATLYWYQQILGQGPKLLIQFQNNGVVDDSQLPKDRFSAERLKGVDSTLKIQPAKLEDSAVYLCASSSHGGGQGNEKLFFGSGTQLSVL.

V is TRBV27 and J is TRBJ2-7; 9 bases line up with TRBD1. Unmatched junction bases numbered 3, after V lost 0 bases and J lost 0 bases. Germline CDR1 MNHEY, CDR2 SMNVEV (reference sequence). The CDR3 loop spans 16 amino acids. CDR3: CASSLSRQGGSYEQYF. In nucleotides, the CDR3 is TGTGCCAGCAGTTTATCACGACAGGGGGGCTCCTACGAGCAGTACTTC.

This rearrangement joins TRBV5-1 to TRBJ2-3; 7 bases align to TRBD2. V shed 0 bases and J 6 bases; nucleotides not matched to a gene: 4. Germline CDR1 and CDR2: SGHRS and YFSETQ. CDR3 length: 14 residues. In DNA form, the CDR3 reads TGCGCCAGCAGCTTGGGAGGGGAGGGGGATACGCAGTATTTT. This codes for CASSLGGEGDTQYF.

The V call is TRBV7-9, the J call TRBJ1-1; no firm D call. Germline V lookup: CDR1 SEHNR, CDR2 FQNEAQ (reference sequence). V was clipped by 0 bases and J by 7 bases, with 9 bases between them. This CDR3 contains 13 residues. CDR3 coding DNA: TGTGCCAGCAGCTTAGCCCCGGGTGATGAAGCTTTCTTT. Amino acids: CASSLAPGDEAFF.

The chain has TRBV5-1 and TRBJ2-3, with D possibly TRBD2 on 6 matching bases. V was shortened by 4 bases and J by 4 bases, with 13 bases between the two germline ends. The CDR3 spans 14 residues. The germline V gene encodes CDR1 SGHRS and CDR2 YFSETQ. CDR3 DNA sequence: TGCGCCAGCAGCCCCGGAGGGCGCGCAGATACGCAGTATTTT. Its protein product is CASSPGGRADTQYF.

The genes are TRBV27 and TRBJ2-1; 8 nucleotides match TRBD2. Looked up from germline, CDR1 is MNHEY and CDR2 is SMNVEV (reference sequence). V lost 0 bases and J lost 7; bases outside the gene matches: 14. CDR3 length: 18 amino acids. CDR3 sequence reads: CASSLSINVGLGVNEQFF. For the CDR3, the DNA is TGTGCCAGCAGTTTATCGATCAATGTGGGACTAGGAGTAAATGAGCAGTTCTTC.

The gene calls are TRBV6-6 and TRBJ2-1, with 11 bases lining up with TRBD2. Germline loops: CDR1 MNHNY, CDR2 SVGAGI (reference sequence). This CDR3 comprises 15 residues. The ends lost 6 bases at V and 5 bases at J; junction bases unmatched: 6. CDR3 in DNA: TGTGCCAGCAGGTCTAGCGGGGGGCCCCACAATGAGCAGTTCTTC. It is translated as CASRSSGGPHNEQFF.

The V and J genes are TRBV19 and TRBJ2-4, with 9 bases aligning to TRBD1. This CDR3 spans 15 amino acids. Germline V CDR1 and CDR2: LNHDA, SQIVND (reference sequence). The V gene end was trimmed by 7 bases and the J gene end by 1 base; junction bases not matched to a gene: 5. Here the CDR3 DNA reads TGTGCCAGTAAGATACAGGGGGCGGCCAAAAACATTCAGTACTTC. Amino acid sequence: CASKIQGAAKNIQYF.

V usage is TRBV2 and J usage is TRBJ1-1, with a weak D call TRBD1 (5 bases). This CDR3 has 14 residues. V lost 5 bases and J lost 1, with 11 bases in between. Germline V gene data show CDR1 as SNHLY and CDR2 as FYNNEI. The CDR3 DNA follows: TGTGCCAGCAGTATGAGACAGTGGAACACTGAAGCTTTCTTT. Translation: CASSMRQWNTEAFF.

This clone has only one observation. For the CDR3, the DNA is TGTGCCAGCAGCCGGAAGGAGGGGGGGACTGAAGCTTTCTTT. Its translation: CASSRKEGGTEAFF. V usage is TRBV7-2 and J usage is TRBJ1-1; D is perhaps TRBD1 (6 bases). The CDR3 is 14 amino acids. Germline-derived CDR1 and CDR2 are SGHTA and FQGNSA. V gave up 5 bases and J gave up 5 bases, with 15 bases separating them.